This T cell receptor beta chain was sequenced during a study of human T cells and chemical hapten exposure. As handled by the study authors: Sample-level TCR yields exhibited a median of approximately 96,000, with a range of 23,224 to 690,600. TCRdb itself ran the RACE reads through MiXCR, one entry per CDR3 protein. TCRdb, not the authors, supplied the V and J calls. The data contain some 65,000 distinct CDR3 sequences, about 6% of them singletons. This CDR3 spans 15 amino acids. Germline values: CDR1 MDHEN, CDR2 SYDVKM. V lost 3 bases and J 2 bases, leaving 14 bases between the germline ends. Time point of the sample: healthy volunteer bleed at 6 weeks. Unfractionated whole blood served as the source for total RNA extraction.

The V call is TRBV28, the J call TRBJ2-7; the D gene is possibly TRBD2 (5 bases). The source of this sequence is a female donor in good health. Some clones in this sample may be carry-over from other donors' samples. Sequenced: whole blood. CDR3 residues: CASSFEAGLAYEQYF. The CDR3 DNA sequence: TGTGCCAGCAGTTTTGAGGCAGGACTTGCCTACGAGCAGTACTTC.